This T cell receptor (beta chain) is drawn from a study of blood T cell repertoires in COVID-19. Here immunoSEQ multiplex PCR was the method, and the copy in TCRdb shows in-frame clones only, minus some. The table includes under 200,000 clones, more than 75% detected once. The CDR3 length is 17 residues. Germline V gives CDR1 SGDLS, CDR2 YYNGEE. With 3 bases clipped from V and 6 bases from J, the junction kept 8 bases outside the gene matches. The sample was peripheral blood. V gene TRBV9 combines with J gene TRBJ2-1; TRBD2 agrees at 14 bases. The sequence was obtained from a man aged 18 to 29 with COVID-19, enrolled during active disease. CDR3: CASSAQTSGRASNEQFF. CDR3 sequence (DNA): TGTGCCAGCAGCGCGCAGACTAGCGGGAGGGCCTCCAATGAGCAGTTCTTC.